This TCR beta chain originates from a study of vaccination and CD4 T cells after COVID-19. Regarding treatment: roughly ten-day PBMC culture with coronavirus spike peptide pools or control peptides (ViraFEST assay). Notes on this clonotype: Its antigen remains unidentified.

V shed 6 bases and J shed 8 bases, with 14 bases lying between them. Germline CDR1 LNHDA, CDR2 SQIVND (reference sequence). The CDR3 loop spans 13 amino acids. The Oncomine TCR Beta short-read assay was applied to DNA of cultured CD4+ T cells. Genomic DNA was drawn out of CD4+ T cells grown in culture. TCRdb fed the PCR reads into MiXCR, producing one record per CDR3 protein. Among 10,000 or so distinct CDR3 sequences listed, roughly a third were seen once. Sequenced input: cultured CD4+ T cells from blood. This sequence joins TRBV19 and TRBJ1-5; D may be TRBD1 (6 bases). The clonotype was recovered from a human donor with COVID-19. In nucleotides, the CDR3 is TGTGCCAGTAGGAAACAGGGAGAAGAGCCCCAGCATTTT. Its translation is CASRKQGEEPQHF.